The rows below give T cell receptor beta chains drawn from one sample of a study of T cell responses to AZD1222 COVID-19 vaccine. Data came from immunoSEQ multiplex PCR; TCRdb stores just in-frame clones and leaves some out. The sample yields more than 150,000 clones, roughly 91% seen once. Here the sequenced sample was peripheral blood, taken on day 0 of AZD1222 vaccination. These receptors all stem from an adult in good health. The CDR3 runs from the conserved cysteine through the conserved F or W. A D gene is named only where the DNA matches it firmly. Where a row states a size, it is once, few, many or the class of an expanded clone; other rows omit it.

v_gene,j_gene,d_gene,abundance,CDR3aa,CDR3nt
TRBV4-3,TRBJ2-3,TRBD2,.,CASSQGGLTSTDTQYF,TGCGCCAGCAGCCAAGGGGGACTAACCAGCACAGATACGCAGTATTTT
TRBV20-1,TRBJ1-6,.,.,CSASSHGSPLHF,TGCAGTGCTAGTAGTCACGGGTCACCCCTCCACTTT
TRBV27,TRBJ2-7,.,once,CASSLSVGPRFYEQYF,TGTGCCAGCAGTTTATCGGTAGGCCCACGATTCTACGAGCAGTACTTC
TRBV19,TRBJ2-3,.,.,CASSIFVSVQSSSTDTQYF,TGTGCCAGTAGTATCTTTGTCTCCGTGCAGTCATCTAGCACAGATACGCAGTATTTT
TRBV18,TRBJ2-7,TRBD2,.,CASSPSFAGGDYEQYF,TGTGCCAGCTCACCATCTTTTGCGGGAGGGGACTACGAGCAGTACTTC
TRBV5-8,TRBJ2-1,TRBD2,once,CASSLVHPRGTSGGYEQFF,TGTGCCAGCAGCTTGGTCCACCCTCGTGGGACTAGCGGGGGGTATGAGCAGTTCTTC
TRBV10-1,TRBJ1-4,.,.,CASSEWADEKLFF,TGCGCCAGCAGTGAGTGGGCAGATGAAAAACTGTTTTTT
TRBV27,TRBJ1-5,TRBD1,.,CASSVDRASQPQHF,TGTGCCAGCAGCGTCGACAGGGCTAGTCAGCCCCAGCATTTT
TRBV19,TRBJ1-1,.,.,CASSIGLRVEAFF,TGTGCCAGTAGTATCGGCTTAAGGGTAGAAGCTTTCTTT
TRBV5-1,TRBJ2-7,.,.,CASSRSPGVYDEQYF,TGCGCCAGCAGCCGATCCCCAGGGGTATACGACGAGCAGTACTTC
TRBV6-4,TRBJ1-6,TRBD1,.,CASSTQTGWNSPLHF,TGTGCCAGCAGTACGCAGACAGGGTGGAATTCACCCCTCCACTTT
TRBV25-1,TRBJ2-7,TRBD1,once,CASSVLGQYYEQYF,TGTGCCAGCAGTGTACTGGGACAGTACTACGAGCAGTACTTC
TRBV5-1,TRBJ2-1,TRBD2,.,CASSLVSGATSYNEQFF,TGCGCCAGCAGCTTGGTTAGCGGGGCCACCTCCTACAATGAGCAGTTCTTC
TRBV19,TRBJ2-1,.,.,CASSLLGGGEYNEQFF,TGTGCCAGTAGTCTGCTGGGAGGAGGGGAATACAATGAGCAGTTCTTC
TRBV12-5,TRBJ2-1,.,.,CASGPGPLTNEQFF,TGTGCTAGTGGTCCCGGGCCCTTGACCAATGAGCAGTTCTTC
TRBV6-5,TRBJ2-5,.,.,CASSPVGGPKTQYF,TGTGCCAGCAGTCCAGTAGGGGGGCCAAAGACCCAGTACTTC
TRBV7-9,TRBJ1-3,.,.,CASSLYGSGNTIYF,TGTGCCAGCAGCTTATATGGATCTGGAAACACCATATATTTT
TRBV6-5,TRBJ2-5,TRBD2,once,CASSYGGGVQETQYF,TGTGCCAGCAGTTACGGCGGGGGGGTCCAAGAGACCCAGTACTTC
TRBV5-4,TRBJ1-1,.,.,CASSLGTTEAFF,TGTGCCAGCAGCTTGGGGACCACTGAAGCTTTCTTT
TRBV11-3,TRBJ2-1,.,.,CASSFNRQSDEQFF,TGTGCCAGCAGCTTTAATCGGCAATCGGATGAGCAGTTCTTC
TRBV6-2/TRBV6-3,TRBJ1-5,.,.,CASSPTGSHQPQHF,TGTGCCAGCAGCCCCACAGGGAGCCATCAGCCCCAGCATTTT
TRBV7-3,TRBJ1-2,.,.,CASSSPGDYGYTF,TGTGCCAGCAGCTCCCCCGGGGACTATGGCTACACCTTC
TRBV14,TRBJ2-2,.,.,CASSQGPGELFF,TGTGCCAGCAGCCAGGGACCCGGGGAGCTGTTTTTT
TRBV18,TRBJ2-5,TRBD2,.,CASSPGLVQETQYF,TGTGCCAGCTCACCAGGACTAGTGCAAGAGACCCAGTACTTC
TRBV7-8,TRBJ2-7,.,.,CASSSQLFGGRSYEQYF,TGTGCCAGCAGCTCCCAACTGTTCGGGGGTCGGTCCTACGAGCAGTACTTC
TRBV2,TRBJ1-1,.,many,CASSKNRYTEAFF,TGTGCCAGCAGTAAAAACAGGTACACTGAAGCTTTCTTT
TRBV5-1,TRBJ1-2,.,.,CASRTQAVGYGYTF,TGCGCCAGCAGAACGCAGGCGGTTGGCTATGGCTACACCTTC
TRBV6-5,TRBJ1-2,.,.,CASKIGGGGYTF,TGTGCCAGCAAGATCGGGGGTGGTGGCTACACCTTC
TRBV5-1,TRBJ1-3,.,once,CASSLGQGNTIYF,TGCGCCAGCAGCTTGGGACAGGGAAACACCATATATTTT